This T cell receptor (beta chain) derives from a study of metastatic and nonmetastatic thyroid tumors. This clone was seen repeatedly, ten times or more. TCRdb re-called the PCR reads with MiXCR. Among approximately 90,000 clones, about 12% were seen once, and the ten largest hold about 11%. The V end was cut by 4 bases, the J end by 0 bases, with 12 bases between. The CDR3 length is 14 residues. Germline V CDR1 and CDR2: DFQATT, SNEGSKA (reference sequence). All patients were treatment-naive before thyroid surgery. The source of this sequence is a female donor with papillary thyroid cancer or a benign thyroid nodule (not recorded which). Some clones in this sample may be carry-over from other donors' samples. The sequencing input was blood. This chain joins TRBV20-1 and TRBJ2-5, with unresolved D. The CDR3 loop reads CSATWAVNQETQYF. The CDR3 DNA follows: TGCAGTGCTACTTGGGCGGTAAACCAAGAGACCCAGTACTTC.